What follows describes a single T cell receptor (beta chain). Its cognate antigen is unknown. TCRdb recomputed calls from the reads with MiXCR, one row per CDR3 protein. The table records tens of thousands of distinct CDR3 sequences, 4% of them present only once. The CDR3 has 13 amino acids. Germline V gene data show CDR1 as SGHTA and CDR2 as FQGTGA. J gave up 8 bases and V 1 base, and 2 bases lay outside the gene matches. The data stem from a study of T cell repertoires in cytomegalovirus infection. Study-level points and caveats: CMV-specific TCR beta clonotypes restricted by HLA-C dominated the ex vivo response.

The sample consisted of PBMCs. The source is a human donor in good health (CMV status not recorded). Some clones in this sample may be carry-over from other donors' samples. The chain couples TRBV7-3 to TRBJ2-1; TRBD1 matches 7 bases. This CDR3 reads CASSLRGGDEQFF. In DNA form, the CDR3 reads TGTGCCAGCAGCTTAAGAGGGGGCGATGAGCAGTTCTTC.